This TCR beta chain was documented in a study of blood T cells in healthy people across ages. Whole-study results and caveats: The long-lived group displayed more naive CD4+ cells, plus higher diversity, than the aged donors did.

Each sample provided at least 5 micrograms of extracted total RNA. Note on this clonotype: Its target is not known.

A J-beta primer mix and a sample-barcoded 5' primer were used in a second PCR of roughly 7 to 12 cycles. Each cDNA molecule carried a tag from a template-switch adaptor that contained 12 random nucleotides. Each CDR3 protein is one row after TCRdb ran MiXCR on the 5' RACE reads. This sample carries roughly 1,800,000 distinct CDR3 sequences, around 50% of them seen once, and the ten largest clones take approximately 2%. The CDR3 runs 17 residues. Germline CDR1 is SGHAT and CDR2 is FQNNGV. Trimming stripped 5 bases from V and 3 bases from J, with 21 bases between. This clonotype was sampled from a woman aged 40 to 55 in good health. Sequenced sample: blood. This chain uses TRBV11-2 with TRBJ2-3; D is possibly TRBD1 (6 bases). CDR3 bases: TGTGCCAGCAGCAAAAGTCCGGGACAAATAGGGACAGATACGCAGTATTTT. It encodes CASSKSPGQIGTDTQYF.